Listed here is a single TCR beta chain. It lacks a known antigen. Per-base qualities were not stored, and no clone one base away is much larger. The record originates from a study of tumor-infiltrating T cells and Merkel cell polyomavirus (dated by TCRdb to the late 2010s). With regard to the full study: CD8+ T cells specific for the Merkel cell polyomavirus KLL epitope were examined in Merkel cell carcinoma patients. Varying disease stages were represented at patient presentation, and patients were followed for a median of roughly 2.8 years (range 1.1 to 6.0 years). Patient treatments varied, were not standardized, and included chemotherapy, radiation and immunotherapies. In approximately 15 samples, TRB sequencing was done on KLL-tetramer-sorted cells from blood or tumor-infiltrating lymphocytes, along with about 13 matched whole-tumor samples. The majority of whole-tumor samples consisted of approximately 23-micron curls cut from formalin-fixed, paraffin-embedded tissue blocks. In the whole study, one tumor sample was a frozen nodal tumor digest, and another tumor sample was a flash-frozen core biopsy of a metastasis. Findings and caveats that apply to the study as a whole: One limitation of the study is the small sample size (n of about 12 patients). KLL-specific TRB repertoires were diverse and mostly private, with just one public clonotype, shared by two patients, among over 350 unique sequences. More unique KLL-specific clonotypes in tumors (roughly 5-108 vs 0-3) was associated with a significant MCC-specific survival advantage (P = 0.0051). Only a single viral epitope was studied, so T cells against other Merkel cell polyomavirus epitopes were not captured. A higher fraction of KLL-specific T cells within tumors (about 1.9-18% versus roughly 0-0.14%) was associated with significantly better MCC-specific survival.

Robust positive staining for Merkel cell polyomavirus Large T antigen was observed by immunohistochemistry in the tumors of all patients. Roughly twelve Merkel cell carcinoma patients were included, each with robust KLL-tetramer+ populations (above 0.04% of CD8+ T cells) in blood and/or cultured TIL. Every patient was Caucasian, and patient ages had a median of 65 years and ranged from about 45 to 80 years. Lymph node tumors were analyzed for patients with unknown primaries who presented with nodal disease, or when there was not enough primary tissue. According to the germline V gene, CDR1 reads SNHLY and CDR2 reads FYNNEI. Spanning cysteine to phenylalanine, the CDR3 consists of 12 amino acids. Just CDR3 DNA is preserved here, 36 bases in frame from base 1. The trim is 7 bases for V and 3 bases for J, with a gap of 10 bases between the germline ends. Library prep was done by the immunoSEQ multiplex PCR assay. Adaptive Biotechnologies (Seattle, WA) carried out the genomic DNA extraction, TRB sequencing and normalization. In the authors' own workflow: Clonality was computed as one minus Shannon entropy of productive TRB sequences normalized by log2 of unique productive sequences. KLL-specific clonotypes in tumors were identified by matching TCRbeta CDR3 amino acid sequences with those from each patient's tetramer-sorted sample. This is the immuneACCESS table as TCRdb keeps it, with only in-frame sequences that have V and J called. A part of the clones is gone; compared with another copy, unresolved V genes explain less than half, and the rest is unexplained. That table is the source of V, J and clone size, and D and trimming were worked out from the DNA. This sample gives about 25,000 clones in total; 70% to 90% of them show up just once. The top ten clones comprise roughly 3% of the sample.

Sequenced input: lymph node tissue. This chain is built from TRBV2 and TRBJ2-7, and the D gene may be TRBD1, 6 bases matching. This clonotype originated in a man between 45 and 60 years old with Merkel cell carcinoma. The DNA sequence is TGTGCCAGCACAGAACAGGGCTACGAGCAGTACTTC. Translated, it gives CASTEQGYEQYF.